Sequencing of this TCR beta chain was carried out in a study of blood T cell repertoires in COVID-19. Whole-study context: The United States, Italy and Spain supplied acute and convalescent COVID-19 samples. T cells, B-cell-depleted T cells, or PBMCs supplied cDNA or gDNA.

Authors' data handling: The assay estimated nucleated cells by amplifying reference gene primers. Only in-frame clones appear in the TCRdb table, and some are missing; sequencing was by immunoSEQ multiplex PCR. For V, J and clone size, that table is used; D and trimming come from the DNA. This sample has just under 65,000 clones, with more than 65% found just once. The CDR3 is made up of 12 amino acids. Trimming stripped 6 bases from V and 8 bases from J, with 13 bases between. In germline, CDR1 is MNHEY, CDR2 SVGAGI. This clone was seen more than once but under ten times. The receptor was derived from a human donor in a cohort sampled during active COVID-19. The sequenced material came from peripheral blood. J is TRBJ1-2 and V is TRBV6-5; D remains unclear. CDR3 in amino acids: CASRVSEQGYTF. DNA of the CDR3: TGTGCCAGCAGGGTCTCGGAGCAAGGCTACACCTTC.